The 32 T cell receptor beta chains below were found in one sample sequenced in a study of PD-1 blockade in classical Hodgkin lymphoma. Autologous stem cell transplantation was followed by relapse in every patient, and brentuximab vedotin exposure varied. Repertoires were generated with immunoSEQ multiplex PCR, while TCRdb's copy carries only in-frame clones and drops some. The sample has roughly 150,000 clones; about four fifths are singletons. The sequencing used peripheral blood mononuclear cells (PBMCs), collected before the second cycle of nivolumab. Every receptor here comes from a human donor with classical Hodgkin lymphoma.

V and J are TRBV28 and TRBJ1-1, with 8 bases lining up with TRBD1. Germline V gene data show CDR1 as MDHEN and CDR2 as SYDVKM. V lost 2 bases to trimming and J lost 0 bases; unmatched junction nucleotides: 2. The CDR3 has 15 residues. CDR3 sequence: CASSLGDRLNTEAFF. CDR3 coding DNA: TGTGCCAGCAGTTTAGGGGACAGGTTGAACACTGAAGCTTTCTTT.

This clone has a single count. This chain uses TRBV11-3 with TRBJ2-5; D might be TRBD1 (6 bases). Trimming removed 1 base at V and 5 bases at J, with 14 bases between. Germline V gene sequence: CDR1 SGHNT, CDR2 YENEEA. CDR3 length: 15 amino acids. The CDR3 here is CASSLGGGQVETQYF. The CDR3 coding sequence is TGTGCCAGCAGCTTAGGAGGGGGTCAGGTTGAGACCCAGTACTTC.

This clone turned up a few times. The V call is TRBV5-4, the J call TRBJ2-1; the match to TRBD2 covers 8 bases. V lost 6 bases to trimming and J lost 6 bases; unmatched junction nucleotides: 11. CDR3 size: 15 residues. CDR1 is SGHNT and CDR2 is YYREEE in the germline V gene (reference sequence). CDR3 nucleotide sequence: TGTGCCAGCACCCTCCCCGGGACTAGTACCAATGAGCAGTTCTTC. It is translated as CASTLPGTSTNEQFF.

For the CDR3, the DNA is TGTGCCAGCAGCCGCAGCGGGCCCTCCTACAATGAGCAGTTCTTC. Protein sequence: CASSRSGPSYNEQFF. The rearrangement joins TRBV28 to TRBJ2-1, with D tentatively TRBD2 (6 bases). Germline V lookup: CDR1 MDHEN, CDR2 SYDVKM. Trimming pared 6 bases from V and 0 bases from J, leaving 12 bases between. The CDR3 covers 15 residues.

This chain connects TRBV7-9 to TRBJ1-6; 9 nucleotides line up with TRBD1. From germline, CDR1 is SEHNR and CDR2 FQNEAQ (reference sequence). The ends lost 6 bases at V and 7 bases at J; junction bases unmatched: 1. This CDR3 is 13 amino acids long. CDR3 region: CASRGQGNSPLHF. CDR3 coding DNA: TGTGCCAGCAGAGGACAGGGGAATTCACCCCTCCACTTT. Drawing the rest from reference TRBV7-9 and TRBJ1-6, the complete variable domain is DTGVSQNPRHKITKRGQNVTFRCDPISEHNRLYWYRQTLGQGPEFLTYFQNEAQLEKSRLLSDRFSAERPKGSFSTLEIQRTEQGDSAMYLCASRGQGNSPLHFGNGTRLTVT.

The chain links TRBV28 to TRBJ1-5, with D possibly matching TRBD1 (5 bases). This CDR3 comprises 14 residues. V was shortened by 3 bases and J by 3 bases, with 9 bases between the two germline ends. Germline assignment: CDR1 MDHEN and CDR2 SYDVKM. The CDR3 protein is CASSFWGNNQPQHF. In DNA form, the CDR3 reads TGTGCCAGCAGTTTCTGGGGGAACAATCAGCCCCAGCATTTT.

This chain connects TRBV28 to TRBJ2-7; 14 positions agree with TRBD2. Germline V CDR1 and CDR2: MDHEN, SYDVKM. CDR3 length: 18 residues. Trimming removed 7 bases from V and 3 bases from J; junction bases left unmatched: 14. CDR3 residues: CASIPPGLAGGILYEQYF. The CDR3 nucleotides are TGTGCCAGCATCCCCCCCGGACTAGCGGGAGGTATCCTCTACGAGCAGTACTTC.

The V and J genes are TRBV4-2 and TRBJ2-7, with 9 bases that match TRBD1. The CDR3 runs to 17 residues. Germline values: CDR1 LGHNA, CDR2 YNFKEQ. The junction had 13 bases not matched to a gene; V was cut back by 3 bases and J by 4 bases. CDR3 loop: CASSQQPHRDRVYEQYF. In nucleotides, the CDR3 is TGTGCCAGCAGCCAGCAGCCCCATCGGGACAGGGTGTACGAGCAGTACTTC.

This chain connects TRBV19 to TRBJ2-3; tentative D call: TRBD1 (5 bases). V dropped 6 bases and J dropped 4 bases, with 8 bases sitting between them. The CDR3 loop spans 12 amino acids. Germline V gene data show CDR1 as LNHDA and CDR2 as SQIVND (reference sequence). In DNA form, the CDR3 reads TGTGCCAGTAGCCGCAGGGCAGATACGCAGTATTTT. It yields the protein CASSRRADTQYF. The full variable domain, with the rest looked up from reference TRBV19 and TRBJ2-3, is DGGITQSPKYLFRKEGQNVTLSCEQNLNHDAMYWYRQDPGQGLRLIYYSQIVNDFQKGDIAEGYSVSREKKESFPLTVTSAQKNPTAFYLCASSRRADTQYFGPGTRLTVL.

The chain is built from TRBV9 and TRBJ1-3; the D gene is possibly TRBD1 (5 bases). With 3 bases removed from V and 1 base from J, the gap between germline ends came to 17 bases. The CDR3 has 17 residues. Germline loops: CDR1 SGDLS, CDR2 YYNGEE. The CDR3 loop is CASSGGLLAFSGNTIYF. Written as DNA, the CDR3 is TGTGCCAGCAGCGGGGGACTCCTAGCCTTTTCTGGAAACACCATATATTTT. Filled out from reference TRBV9 and TRBJ1-3, the complete variable domain reads DSGVTQTPKHLITATGQRVTLRCSPRSGDLSVYWYQQSLDQGLQFLIQYYNGEERAKGNILERFSAQQFPDLHSELNLSSLELGDSALYFCASSGGLLAFSGNTIYFGEGSWLTVV.

This CDR3 reads CASSEAWTGTYEQYF. CDR3 nucleotides: TGTGCCAGCAGTGAAGCGTGGACAGGGACCTACGAGCAGTACTTC. This sequence joins TRBV2 and TRBJ2-7; TRBD1 matches 8 bases. Germline V gene lookup returns CDR1 SNHLY and CDR2 FYNNEI. This CDR3 contains 15 residues. V shed 0 bases, J shed 2 bases, and the junction held 3 bases outside the gene matches.

CDR3 sequence (DNA): TGTGCCTGGAGTCTGGCGCTGGGCACCGGGGAGCTGTTTTTT. Translation gives CAWSLALGTGELFF. The chain is built from TRBV30 and TRBJ2-2; no definite D call. Trimming removed 2 bases from V and 4 bases from J, with 11 bases in between. This CDR3 is 14 amino acids long. Germline assignment: CDR1 GTSNPN and CDR2 SVGIG (reference sequence).

The chain employs TRBV29-1 and TRBJ2-3; 9 nucleotides agree with TRBD1. Germline V lookup: CDR1 SQVTM, CDR2 ANQGSEA. The CDR3 totals 13 residues. V was clipped by 6 bases and J by 3 bases; unmatched bases: 4. CDR3 sequence (DNA): TGCAGCGTCGGGACAGGGAGGACAGATACGCAGTATTTT. It yields the protein CSVGTGRTDTQYF.

The V gene is TRBV6-1, the J gene TRBJ2-5; either TRBD1 or TRBD2 may fit D (5 bases each). CDR1 and CDR2 (germline): MNHNS, SASEGT. The CDR3 runs to 13 residues. Trimming cost V 3 bases and J 2 bases, with 7 bases left between them. The CDR3: CASSDGGQETQYF. CDR3 DNA sequence: TGTGCCAGCAGTGATGGGGGACAAGAGACCCAGTACTTC.

The gene calls are TRBV7-8 and TRBJ2-1, with 9 bases fitting TRBD1. The CDR3 is 14 amino acids. V dropped 7 bases and J dropped 8; count of bases not matched to a gene: 9. Germline lookup yields CDR1 SGHVS and CDR2 FQNEAQ. The CDR3 reads CASKRAGTGYEQFF. The DNA for the CDR3 is TGTGCCAGCAAGCGAGCCGGGACAGGGTATGAGCAGTTCTTC. Filled out from reference TRBV7-8 and TRBJ2-1, the complete variable domain reads GAGVSQSPRYKVAKRGQDVALRCDPISGHVSLFWYQQALGQGPEFLTYFQNEAQLDKSGLPSDRFFAERPEGSVSTLKIQRTQQEDSAVYLCASKRAGTGYEQFFGPGTRLTVL.

The chain uses TRBV2 and TRBJ2-2; TRBD1 matches 7 bases. The junction had 8 bases not matched to a gene; V was cut back by 9 bases and J by 4 bases. From germline, CDR1 is SNHLY and CDR2 FYNNEI. The CDR3 is 14 residues long. DNA for the CDR3: TGTGCCAGTAAATGGGACAGATTCACCGGGGAGCTGTTTTTT. Translating it yields CASKWDRFTGELFF.

This clone came up a few times. V usage is TRBV7-6 and J usage is TRBJ1-2; D is unresolved. The V end lost 5 bases, the J end lost 7 bases, and 11 bases lay between the germline ends. Germline V gene sequence: CDR1 SGHVS, CDR2 FNYEAQ. CDR3 length equals 12 residues. The CDR3 region is CASSHDLSGYTF. CDR3 nucleotide sequence: TGTGCCAGCAGCCACGATCTGAGTGGCTACACCTTC.

The CDR3 DNA is TGTGCCAGCAGCTTACCCCTGGCGGACAGGGACCTAAACACTGAAGCTTTCTTT. This translates into CASSLPLADRDLNTEAFF. This chain uses TRBV7-3 with TRBJ1-1; 8 bases line up with TRBD1. Germline CDR1 is SGHTA and CDR2 is FQGTGA. With V trimmed by 2 bases and J by 2 bases, 13 bases remained unmatched. CDR3 length: 18 residues.

V usage is TRBV28 and J usage is TRBJ1-4; possibly TRBD1 for D (5 bases). The CDR3 has 18 residues. V lost 8 bases to trimming and J lost 8 bases, with 30 bases between them. The germline gives CDR1 MDHEN, CDR2 SYDVKM. The CDR3 coding sequence is TGTGCCAGCGTGTCCGGTGCCCTTGGGGGGGGGAACGGCGAAAAACTGTTTTTT. Amino acid sequence: CASVSGALGGGNGEKLFF. The full variable domain, its missing parts supplied by reference TRBV28 and TRBJ1-4, is DVKVTQSSRYLVKRTGEKVFLECVQDMDHENMFWYRQDPGLGLRLIYFSYDVKMKEKGDIPEGYSVSREKKERFSLILESASTNQTSMYLCASVSGALGGGNGEKLFFGSGTQLSVL.

The rearrangement uses TRBV7-2 and TRBJ2-1, with no clear D. The CDR3 has 14 amino acids. V was pared by 2 bases and J by 3 bases, with 8 bases between. Germline V gives CDR1 SGHTA, CDR2 FQGNSA. CDR3 bases: TGTGCCAGCAGCTTAATGGCTAACTACAATGAGCAGTTCTTC. Its translation: CASSLMANYNEQFF.

The chain employs TRBV27 and TRBJ2-7; TRBD2 agrees at 13 bases. The V segment lost 5 bases and the J segment 5 bases; nucleotides outside the gene matches: 6. The CDR3 length is 15 residues. CDR1 MNHEY and CDR2 SMNVEV come from the germline V gene (reference sequence). The CDR3, as DNA: TGTGCCAGCAGTCCCGGGACTAGCGGGGTTGACGAGCAGTACTTC. Amino acids: CASSPGTSGVDEQYF.

This clone was seen a few times. The chain joins TRBV28 to TRBJ2-1; 10 nucleotides agree with TRBD2. Germline CDR1 reads MDHEN; CDR2 reads SYDVKM. The CDR3 is made up of 16 amino acids. V lost 1 base to trimming and J lost 6 bases; unmatched junction nucleotides: 6. The CDR3 sequence is CASSLYLAGVANEQFF. Here the CDR3 DNA reads TGTGCCAGCAGTTTATACCTAGCGGGAGTTGCCAATGAGCAGTTCTTC.

The rearrangement uses TRBV10-3 and TRBJ2-6; 10 bases agree with TRBD1. The trim removed 8 bases at V and 1 base at J, leaving 8 bases unmatched. From germline, CDR1 is ENHRY and CDR2 SYGVKD. The CDR3 is made up of 17 amino acids. CDR3 nucleotides: TGTGCCATCCTGAAGACAGGGGGCGTTTCTGGGGCCAACGTCCTGACTTTC. Translation gives CAILKTGGVSGANVLTF.

The gene calls are TRBV19 and TRBJ2-5, with 14 bases aligning to TRBD2. The V and J ends lost 5 bases and 4 bases, in that order; junction bases with no gene match: 3. The CDR3 has 15 amino acids. Germline assignment: CDR1 LNHDA and CDR2 SQIVND (reference sequence). In DNA, the CDR3 is TGTGCCAGTAGTGAGGGACTAGCGGGAGTAGAGACCCAGTACTTC. It specifies CASSEGLAGVETQYF.

The J gene is TRBJ2-5, the V gene TRBV28, with a weak D call TRBD2 (5 bases). V was clipped by 5 bases and J by 2 bases, with 18 bases between them. CDR1 is MDHEN and CDR2 is SYDVKM in the germline V gene. The CDR3 length is 16 residues. Here the CDR3 DNA reads TGTGCCAGCAGTACACCCCGACTTTCGGGACAAGAGACCCAGTACTTC. Encoded protein: CASSTPRLSGQETQYF.

This clone was seen a handful of times. The CDR3, as DNA: TGTGCCAGCAGTCCCCAGACGAACACCGGGGAGCTGTTTTTT. It encodes CASSPQTNTGELFF. This chain uses TRBV6-4 with TRBJ2-2; D is ambiguous. The CDR3 is 14 residues long. V lost 5 bases and J lost 0, with 7 bases in between. Germline lookup yields CDR1 MRHNA and CDR2 SNTAGT.

The CDR3 DNA follows: TGTGCCAGCAGCACGGAACAGGGAGCTGGGACCTTC. Protein sequence: CASSTEQGAGTF. The chain carries TRBV5-4 and TRBJ1-2; D possibly corresponds to TRBD1 (6 bases). The CDR3 extends over 12 amino acids. V lost 4 bases and J lost 14, with 18 bases in between. Per the germline V gene, CDR1 is SGHNT and CDR2 is YYREEE (reference sequence).

The J gene is TRBJ2-7, the V gene TRBV28; 12 nucleotides match TRBD1. V shed 1 base, J shed 2 bases, and the junction held 12 bases outside the gene matches. Germline V gene sequence: CDR1 MDHEN, CDR2 SYDVKM. CDR3 length: 19 amino acids. The DNA for the CDR3 is TGTGCCAGCAGTTTATTAGGGACAGGGGGCGCTATTAGGACCTACGAGCAGTACTTC. Translating gives CASSLLGTGGAIRTYEQYF.

The count of this clone is one. The chain is built from TRBV4-2 and TRBJ1-5, with 8 bases matching TRBD1. Germline trimming cut 2 bases from V and 10 bases from J; bases unmatched to any gene: 7. Looked up from germline, CDR1 is LGHNA and CDR2 is YNFKEQ. The CDR3 consists of 14 residues. CDR3 in DNA: TGTGCCAGCAGCCAACGACAGGGGAGGGATCCCCAGCATTTT. Its protein is CASSQRQGRDPQHF.

This clone was seen just once. The chain combines TRBV18 with TRBJ2-3, with D hard to call. Germline V gene data show CDR1 as KGHSH and CDR2 as LQKENI. The CDR3 is 15 residues long. V was clipped by 3 bases and J by 6 bases, with 16 bases between them. CDR3 region: CASSPSYPERDTQYF. The CDR3 DNA reads as TGTGCCAGCTCACCCTCCTATCCGGAGAGGGATACGCAGTATTTT.

This clone was counted a few times. J is TRBJ1-5 and V is TRBV6-1; weak D call: TRBD1 (6 bases). The V gene's germline CDR1 is MNHNS and CDR2 SASEGT. Trimming shortened V by 8 bases and J by 0 bases, and 11 bases separated the two germline ends. The CDR3 loop spans 14 amino acids. CDR3 in amino acids: CASGTGYSNQPQHF. As DNA, the CDR3 is TGTGCCAGCGGCACAGGGTATAGCAATCAGCCCCAGCATTTT.

This chain uses TRBV2 with TRBJ1-3, with 7 bases lining up with TRBD1. The CDR3 extends over 16 amino acids. Unmatched junction bases numbered 9, after V lost 4 bases and J lost 3 bases. Germline CDR1 is SNHLY and CDR2 is FYNNEI. The CDR3 is CASSAMGRGGGNTIYF. The CDR3, as DNA: TGTGCCAGCAGTGCTATGGGCAGGGGGGGTGGAAACACCATATATTTT.